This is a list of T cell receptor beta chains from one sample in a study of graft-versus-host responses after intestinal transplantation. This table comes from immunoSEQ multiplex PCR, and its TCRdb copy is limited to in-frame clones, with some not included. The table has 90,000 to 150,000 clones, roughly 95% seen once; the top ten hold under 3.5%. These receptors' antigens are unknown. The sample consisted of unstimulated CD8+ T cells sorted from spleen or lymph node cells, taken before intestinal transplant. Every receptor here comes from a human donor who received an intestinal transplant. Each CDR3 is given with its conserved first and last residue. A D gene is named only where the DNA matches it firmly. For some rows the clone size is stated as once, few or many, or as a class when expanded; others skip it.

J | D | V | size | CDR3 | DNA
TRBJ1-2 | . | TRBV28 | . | CASSLSPGPANYGYTF | TGTGCCAGCAGTTTATCACCGGGCCCAGCAAACTATGGCTACACCTTC
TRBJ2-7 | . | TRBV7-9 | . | CASSPPGGNYEQYF | TGTGCCAGCAGCCCCCCCGGAGGGAATTACGAGCAGTACTTC
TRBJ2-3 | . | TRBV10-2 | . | CASSEMAGSTDTQYF | TGCGCCAGCAGTGAGATGGCGGGAAGCACAGATACGCAGTATTTT
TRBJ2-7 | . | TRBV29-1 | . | CSVEGAYEQYF | TGCAGCGTTGAGGGGGCCTACGAGCAGTACTTC
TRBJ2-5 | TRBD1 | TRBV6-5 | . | CASSYSGQGPQETQYF | TGTGCCAGCAGTTACTCCGGACAGGGCCCCCAAGAGACCCAGTACTTC
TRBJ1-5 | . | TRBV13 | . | CASSSGRQPQHF | TGTGCCAGCAGCTCTGGACGGCAGCCCCAGCATTTT
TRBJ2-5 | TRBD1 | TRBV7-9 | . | CASSLVQGSQETQYF | TGTGCCAGCAGCTTAGTACAGGGGTCGCAAGAGACCCAGTACTTC
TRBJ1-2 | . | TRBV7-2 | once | CASSSPGGDGGYTF | TGTGCCAGCAGCTCCCCGGGAGGCGATGGTGGCTACACCTTC
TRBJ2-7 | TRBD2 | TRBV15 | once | CATSRGSIETSGPYEQYF | TGTGCCACCAGCAGAGGATCTATCGAGACTAGCGGACCCTACGAGCAGTACTTC
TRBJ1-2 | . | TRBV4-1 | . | CASSRHVASGRQTYGYTF | TGCGCCAGCAGCCGACACGTAGCCTCGGGCAGACAGACGTATGGCTACACCTTC
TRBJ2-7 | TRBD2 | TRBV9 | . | CASSVSGRDEQYF | TGTGCCAGCAGCGTTAGCGGGAGGGACGAGCAGTACTTC
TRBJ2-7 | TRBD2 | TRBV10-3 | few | CAISVKRLAGNLYEQYF | TGTGCCATCAGTGTTAAAAGACTAGCGGGAAACCTCTACGAGCAGTACTTC
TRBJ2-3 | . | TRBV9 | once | CASSVGGEDTQYF | TGTGCCAGCAGCGTAGGGGGGGAAGATACGCAGTATTTT
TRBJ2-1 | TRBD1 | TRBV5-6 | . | CATATGTSSYNEQFF | TGTGCCACGGCGACAGGGACAAGCTCCTACAATGAGCAGTTCTTC
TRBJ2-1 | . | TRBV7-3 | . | CASSSGPGRRGDEQFF | TGTGCCAGCAGCTCCGGACCTGGGCGGCGGGGAGATGAGCAGTTCTTC
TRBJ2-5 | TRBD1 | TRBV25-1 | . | CASSEETGWQETQYF | TGTGCCAGCAGTGAGGAGACAGGGTGGCAAGAGACCCAGTACTTC
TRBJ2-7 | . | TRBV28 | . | CAYPPAEYF | TGTGCTTATCCCCCAGCCGAATACTTC
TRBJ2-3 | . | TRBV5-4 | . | CASSSTPDTQYF | TGTGCCAGCAGCTCTACTCCCGATACGCAGTATTTT
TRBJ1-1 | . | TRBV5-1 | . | CASSLADGGTEAFF | TGCGCCAGCAGCTTGGCCGATGGGGGCACTGAAGCTTTCTTT
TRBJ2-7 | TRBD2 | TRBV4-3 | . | CASSQGLASGSSEQYF | TGCGCCAGCAGCCAAGGGTTGGCTAGCGGGAGTTCCGAGCAGTACTTC
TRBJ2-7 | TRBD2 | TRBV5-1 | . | CASRSGLAGFYEQYF | TGCGCCAGCAGGTCCGGACTAGCGGGATTCTACGAGCAGTACTTC
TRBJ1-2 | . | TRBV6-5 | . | CASSPSSRPPYGYTF | TGTGCCAGCAGTCCCTCGAGCCGCCCTCCTTATGGCTACACCTTC
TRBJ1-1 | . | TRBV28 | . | CASSFLGQSEAFF | TGTGCCAGCAGTTTCCTTGGGCAAAGCGAAGCTTTCTTT
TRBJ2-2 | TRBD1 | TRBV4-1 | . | CASSQQAGGYTGELFF | TGCGCCAGCAGCCAACAGGCAGGGGGCTACACCGGGGAGCTGTTTTTT
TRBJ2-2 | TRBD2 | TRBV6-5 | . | CASSYGLADTGELFF | TGTGCCAGCAGTTACGGACTAGCGGATACCGGGGAGCTGTTTTTT
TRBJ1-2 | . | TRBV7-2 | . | CASSFRRGVSGYTF | TGTGCCAGCAGCTTTAGGCGGGGAGTCTCTGGCTACACCTTC
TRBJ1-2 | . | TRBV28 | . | CASSLSFGYTF | TGTGCCAGCAGTTTATCTTTTGGCTACACCTTC